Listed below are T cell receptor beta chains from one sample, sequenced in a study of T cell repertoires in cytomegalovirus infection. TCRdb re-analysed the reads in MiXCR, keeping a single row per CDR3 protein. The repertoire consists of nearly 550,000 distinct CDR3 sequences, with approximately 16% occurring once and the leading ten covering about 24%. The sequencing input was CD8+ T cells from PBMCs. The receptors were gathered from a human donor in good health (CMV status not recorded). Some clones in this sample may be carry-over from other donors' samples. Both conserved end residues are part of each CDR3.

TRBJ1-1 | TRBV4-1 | CASSQTGTEAFF
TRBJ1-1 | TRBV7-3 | CASSVQGDVTEAFF
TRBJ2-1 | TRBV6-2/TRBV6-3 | CASSLSSGGPNEQFF
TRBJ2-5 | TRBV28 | CASSLYRTGGDETQYF
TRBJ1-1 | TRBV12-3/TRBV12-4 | CASSPWTGDTEAFF
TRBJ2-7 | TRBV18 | CASSLGTESSYEQYF
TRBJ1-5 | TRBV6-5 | CASSYHRDSVDQPQHF
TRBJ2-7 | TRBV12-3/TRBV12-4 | CASSHGTRGEQYF
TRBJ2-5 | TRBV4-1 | CASSQERAGTARTQYF
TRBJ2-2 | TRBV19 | CASSILFPGELFF
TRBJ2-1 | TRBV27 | CASSSSGEQFF
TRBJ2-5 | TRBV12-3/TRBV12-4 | CASRLGGPGETQYF
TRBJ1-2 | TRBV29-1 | CSVPDRGNYGYTF
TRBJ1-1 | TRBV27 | CASSPGRQGANTEAFF
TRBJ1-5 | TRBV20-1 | CSARRRGNQPQHF
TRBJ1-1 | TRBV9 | CASSVPGQGGGTEAFF
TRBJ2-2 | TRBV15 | CATSRDGGVHTGELFF
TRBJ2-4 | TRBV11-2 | CASTSQESKNIQYF
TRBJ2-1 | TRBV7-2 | CASSSGTSGRYNEQFF
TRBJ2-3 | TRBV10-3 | CAIAEGGGPDTQYF
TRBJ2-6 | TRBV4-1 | CASSEEGTAVYGANVLTF
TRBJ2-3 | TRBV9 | CASSDGPLGPDTQYF
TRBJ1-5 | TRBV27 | CASSLVPLNQPQHF
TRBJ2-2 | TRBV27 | CASTRRGSTGELFF
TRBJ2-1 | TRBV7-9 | CASSPPRTGDSVYNEQFF
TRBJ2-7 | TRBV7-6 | CASSKTSVTYEQYF
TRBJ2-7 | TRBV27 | CASIGASYEQYF